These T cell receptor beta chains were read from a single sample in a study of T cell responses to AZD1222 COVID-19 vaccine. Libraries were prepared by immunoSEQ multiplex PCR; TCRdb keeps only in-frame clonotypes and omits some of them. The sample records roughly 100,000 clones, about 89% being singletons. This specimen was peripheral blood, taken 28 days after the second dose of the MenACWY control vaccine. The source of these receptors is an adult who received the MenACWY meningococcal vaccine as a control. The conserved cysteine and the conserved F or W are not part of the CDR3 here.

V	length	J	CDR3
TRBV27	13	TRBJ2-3	ASSALAGGTDTQY
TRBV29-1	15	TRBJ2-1	SVDMAGQPSSYNEQF
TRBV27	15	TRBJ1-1	ASSSGQGIQSDTEAF
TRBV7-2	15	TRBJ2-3	ASSRTSGGGGTDTQY
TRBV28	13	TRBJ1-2	ASSGPRGPKNGYT
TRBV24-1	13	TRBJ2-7	ATSDFPPNLYEQY
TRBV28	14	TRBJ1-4	ASSSPSGAGNEKLF
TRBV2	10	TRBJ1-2	ASSDRAYGYT
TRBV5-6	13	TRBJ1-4	ASNRQGINNEKLF
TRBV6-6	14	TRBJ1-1	ASSYRDREGNTEAF
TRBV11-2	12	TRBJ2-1	ASSLVGGANEQF
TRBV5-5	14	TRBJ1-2	ASSIGQIRGGYGYT
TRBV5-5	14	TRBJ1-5	ASAGTALMGNQPQH
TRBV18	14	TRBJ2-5	ASSPPGTALSETQY
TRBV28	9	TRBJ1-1	ASRLNTEAF
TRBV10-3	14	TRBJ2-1	AISSPAGGLYNEQF
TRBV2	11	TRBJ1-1	ASSRQGNTEAF
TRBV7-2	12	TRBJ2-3	ASSRALRTDTQY
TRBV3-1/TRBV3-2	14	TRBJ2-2	ASSHWGSRDTGELF
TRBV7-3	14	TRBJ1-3	ASSLTAAGSGNTIY
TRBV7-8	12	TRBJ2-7	ASSLGNRGDEQY
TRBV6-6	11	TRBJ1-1	ASGTGKNTEAF
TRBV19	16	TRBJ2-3	ASSINSRRGRNGDTQY
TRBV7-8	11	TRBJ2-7	ASSLTRPSEQY
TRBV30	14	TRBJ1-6	AWTTKGAGLNSPLH
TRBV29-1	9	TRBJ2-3	SVSGTDTQY
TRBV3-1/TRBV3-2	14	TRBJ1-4	ASSQNAAGRNEKLF
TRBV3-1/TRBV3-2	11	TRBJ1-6	ASSPTVNSPLH
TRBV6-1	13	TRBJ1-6	ASSPTGTNYSPLH
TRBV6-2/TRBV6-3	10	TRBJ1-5	ASSDGGQPQH
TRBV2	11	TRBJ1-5	ASSEYGGQPQH
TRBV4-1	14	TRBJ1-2	ASSQSGGLVNYGYT
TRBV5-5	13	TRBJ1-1	ASRASWGTNTEAF
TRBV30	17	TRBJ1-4	AWSPTETDPSATNEKLF
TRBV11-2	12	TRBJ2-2	ASSLIRATGELF
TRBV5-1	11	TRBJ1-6	ASGLRVDTPLH
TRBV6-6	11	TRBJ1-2	ASRETGDYGYT
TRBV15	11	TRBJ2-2	ATSHRTDGELF
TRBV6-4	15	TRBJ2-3	ASSDGTSGGSTDTQY
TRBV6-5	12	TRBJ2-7	ASRLQGALDEQY